This T cell receptor beta chain appears in the sequencing data of a study of T cells in Graves' hyperthyroidism and ophthalmopathy. There were TCR beta CDR3 regions amplified from RNA transcripts. The HTBI set primed first-round TCR CDR3 RT-PCR. TCRdb ran MiXCR on the multiplex PCR reads and lists one entry per CDR3 protein. Of approximately 630,000 distinct CDR3 sequences in the sample, roughly 17% were seen once. V was shortened by 3 bases and J by 7 bases, with 6 bases between the two germline ends. The CDR3 length is 12 residues. Germline CDR1 SGHTA, CDR2 FQGTGA. This clonotype was seen at least ten times.

The rearrangement links TRBV7-3 to TRBJ2-2, with TRBD1 as a possible D gene (6 bases). This clonotype was sampled from a woman under 40 with Graves' hyperthyroidism. The specimen sequenced was blood. DNA for the CDR3: TGTGCCAGCAGCTTCAGGGGCGGGGAGCTGTTTTTT. Protein sequence: CASSFRGGELFF. Using reference TRBV7-3 and TRBJ2-2 for the parts outside the CDR3, the full variable domain is GAGVSQTPSNKVTEKGKYVELRCDPISGHTALYWYRQSLGQGPEFLIYFQGTGAADDSGLPNDRFFAVRPEGSVSTLKIQRTERGDSAVYLCASSFRGGELFFGEGSRLTVL.